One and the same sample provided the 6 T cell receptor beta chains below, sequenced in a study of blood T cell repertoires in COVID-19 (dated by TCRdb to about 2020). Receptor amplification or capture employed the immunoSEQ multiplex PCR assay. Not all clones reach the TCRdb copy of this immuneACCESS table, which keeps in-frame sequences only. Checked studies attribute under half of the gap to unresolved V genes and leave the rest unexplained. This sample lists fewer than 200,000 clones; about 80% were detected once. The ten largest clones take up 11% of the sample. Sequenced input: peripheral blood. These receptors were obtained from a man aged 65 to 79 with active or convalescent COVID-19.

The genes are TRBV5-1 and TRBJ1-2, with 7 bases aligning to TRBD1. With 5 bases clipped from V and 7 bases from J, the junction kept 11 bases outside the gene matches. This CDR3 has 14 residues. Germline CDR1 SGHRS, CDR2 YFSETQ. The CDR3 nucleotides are TGCGCCAGCAGGCCAGGGGGTGTAGCGGCTGGCTACACCTTC. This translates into CASRPGGVAAGYTF. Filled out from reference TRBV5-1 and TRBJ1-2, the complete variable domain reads KAGVTQTPRYLIKTRGQQVTLSCSPISGHRSVSWYQQTPGQGLQFLFEYFSETQRNKGNFPGRFSGRQFSNSRSEMNVSTLELGDSALYLCASRPGGVAAGYTFGSGTRLTVV.

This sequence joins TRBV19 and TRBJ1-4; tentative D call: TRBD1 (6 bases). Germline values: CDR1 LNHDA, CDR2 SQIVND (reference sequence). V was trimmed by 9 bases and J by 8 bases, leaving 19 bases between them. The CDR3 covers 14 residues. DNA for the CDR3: TGTGCCAGCCACCCCACAGGGATCGAGGAAAAACTGTTTTTT. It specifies CASHPTGIEEKLFF.

The DNA for the CDR3 is TGTGCCAGCAGCTTAGACGCGGGGACTAGCGGACCCGATACGCAGTATTTT. The encoded protein is CASSLDAGTSGPDTQYF. The chain couples TRBV7-6 to TRBJ2-3, with TRBD2 identical over 11 bases. The CDR3 spans 17 residues. With 1 base clipped from V and 6 bases from J, the junction kept 9 bases outside the gene matches. The germline V gene encodes CDR1 SGHVS and CDR2 FNYEAQ.

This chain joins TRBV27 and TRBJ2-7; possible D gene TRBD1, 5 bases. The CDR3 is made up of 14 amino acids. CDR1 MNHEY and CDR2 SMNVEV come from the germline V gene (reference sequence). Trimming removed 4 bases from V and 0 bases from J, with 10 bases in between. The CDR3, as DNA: TGTGCCAGCAGTTGGGGCCCGAGCTCCTACGAGCAGTACTTC. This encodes CASSWGPSSYEQYF.

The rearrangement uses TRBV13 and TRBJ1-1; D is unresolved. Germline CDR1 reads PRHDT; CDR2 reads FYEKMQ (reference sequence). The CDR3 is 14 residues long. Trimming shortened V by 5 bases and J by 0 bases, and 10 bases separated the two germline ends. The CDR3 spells CASSPAGLNTEAFF. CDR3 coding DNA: TGTGCCAGCAGCCCGGCGGGATTGAACACTGAAGCTTTCTTT.

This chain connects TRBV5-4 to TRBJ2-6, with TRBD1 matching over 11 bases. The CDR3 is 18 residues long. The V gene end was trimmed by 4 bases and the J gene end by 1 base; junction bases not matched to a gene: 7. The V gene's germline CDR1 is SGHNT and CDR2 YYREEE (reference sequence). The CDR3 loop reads CASSRTGTGGSGANVLTF. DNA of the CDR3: TGTGCCAGCAGCAGAACCGGGACAGGGGGGTCTGGGGCCAACGTCCTGACTTTC.